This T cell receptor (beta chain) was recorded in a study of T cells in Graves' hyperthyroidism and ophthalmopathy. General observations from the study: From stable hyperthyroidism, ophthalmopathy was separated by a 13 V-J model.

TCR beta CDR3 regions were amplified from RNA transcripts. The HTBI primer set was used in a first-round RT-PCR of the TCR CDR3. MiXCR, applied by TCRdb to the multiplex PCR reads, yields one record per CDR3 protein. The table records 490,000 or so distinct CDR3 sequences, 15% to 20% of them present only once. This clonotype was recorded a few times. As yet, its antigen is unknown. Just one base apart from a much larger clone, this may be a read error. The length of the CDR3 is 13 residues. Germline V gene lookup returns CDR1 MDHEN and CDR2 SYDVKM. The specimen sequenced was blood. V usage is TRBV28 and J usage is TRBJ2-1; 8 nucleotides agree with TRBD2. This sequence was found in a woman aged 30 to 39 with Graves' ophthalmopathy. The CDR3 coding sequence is TGTGCCAGCAGGCCTAGCGGGTACAATGAGCAGCTCTTC. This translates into CASRPSGYNEQLF.